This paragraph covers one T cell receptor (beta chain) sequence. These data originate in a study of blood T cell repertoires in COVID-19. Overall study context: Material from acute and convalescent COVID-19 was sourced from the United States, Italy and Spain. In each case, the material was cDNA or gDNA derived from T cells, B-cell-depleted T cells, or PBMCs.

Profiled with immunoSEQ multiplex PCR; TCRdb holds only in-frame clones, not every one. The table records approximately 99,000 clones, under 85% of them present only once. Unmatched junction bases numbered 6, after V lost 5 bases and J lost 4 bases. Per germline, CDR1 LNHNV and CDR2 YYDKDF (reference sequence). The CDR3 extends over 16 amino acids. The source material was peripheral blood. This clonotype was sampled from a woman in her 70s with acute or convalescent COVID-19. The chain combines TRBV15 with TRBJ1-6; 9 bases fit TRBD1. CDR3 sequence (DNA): TGTGCCACCAGCCGGGGACAGGGAGGTTATAATTCACCCCTCCACTTT. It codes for CATSRGQGGYNSPLHF. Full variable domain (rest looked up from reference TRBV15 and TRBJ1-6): DAMVIQNPRYQVTQFGKPVTLSCSQTLNHNVMYWYQQKSSQAPKLLFHYYDKDFNNEADTPDNFQSRRPNTSFCFLDIRSPGLGDTAMYLCATSRGQGGYNSPLHFGNGTRLTVT.